These T cell receptor beta chains were read from a single sample in a study of siplizumab effects on memory and regulatory T cells. The method was immunoSEQ multiplex PCR; TCRdb's version includes in-frame clones alone and lacks a portion of them. Of approximately 75,000 clones detected, 93% appear once; the ten largest clones hold over 4%. The sequencing sample was made of CD8+ T cells sorted from blood. The source is a human donor in good health. The CDR3 runs from the conserved cysteine through the conserved F or W. The order of the fields is J gene, D gene, V gene, clone size, CDR3 protein, CDR3 DNA. A D gene is named only where the DNA matches it firmly. The size field is filled for only some rows; it gives once, few, many or a size class.

TRBJ1-2,-,TRBV9,-,CASSEGEGGNYGYTF,TGTGCCAGCAGCGAAGGGGAAGGGGGGAACTATGGCTACACCTTC
TRBJ2-1,-,TRBV27,-,CASSVMGSSYNEQFF,TGTGCCAGCAGTGTCATGGGGAGCTCCTACAATGAGCAGTTCTTC
TRBJ2-1,-,TRBV4-3,-,CASSQEGYNEQFF,TGCGCCAGCAGCCAAGAGGGCTACAATGAGCAGTTCTTC
TRBJ2-1,TRBD2,TRBV4-3,-,CASSQAAGSTYNEQFF,TGCGCCAGCAGCCAAGCAGCGGGGTCTACTTACAATGAGCAGTTCTTC
TRBJ1-4,-,TRBV28,-,CATLDRTNEKLFF,TGTGCCACCCTGGACAGAACTAATGAAAAACTGTTTTTT
TRBJ1-1,-,TRBV13,-,CASSRGIGTEAFF,TGTGCCAGCAGCCGAGGTATTGGGACTGAAGCTTTCTTT
TRBJ2-3,TRBD2,TRBV11-2,few,CASSSPGLAGDTQYF,TGTGCCAGCAGCAGCCCGGGACTAGCAGGTGATACGCAGTATTTT
TRBJ2-3,-,TRBV7-9,-,CASSLATQSTDTQYF,TGTGCCAGCAGCTTAGCGACTCAAAGCACAGATACGCAGTATTTT
TRBJ1-6,-,TRBV19,few,CATTHLGSPLHF,TGTGCCACAACCCATCTGGGTTCACCCCTCCACTTT
TRBJ2-6,-,TRBV29-1,-,CSVELRRADSGANVLTF,TGCAGCGTTGAGCTCCGCAGAGCTGACTCTGGGGCCAACGTCCTGACTTTC
TRBJ2-2,-,TRBV29-1,-,CSASARGVDTGELFF,TGCAGCGCCAGTGCCCGTGGGGTAGACACCGGGGAGCTGTTTTTT
TRBJ2-3,TRBD2,TRBV11-1,-,CASSSASGLAGADTQYF,TGTGCCAGCAGCTCCGCCTCGGGTCTAGCGGGGGCGGATACGCAGTATTTT
TRBJ2-7,TRBD1,TRBV27,once,CASSPDRDEQYF,TGTGCCAGCAGTCCGGACAGGGACGAGCAGTACTTC
TRBJ2-7,-,TRBV29-1,-,CSVEGGLESYEQYF,TGCAGCGTTGAAGGGGGGTTAGAGTCCTACGAGCAGTACTTC
TRBJ1-5,TRBD1,TRBV5-6,-,CASSEMGQYSNQPQHF,TGTGCCAGCAGCGAAATGGGACAGTATAGCAATCAGCCCCAGCATTTT
TRBJ2-1,TRBD1,TRBV28,-,CASSPDRGGQFF,TGTGCCAGCAGTCCGGACAGGGGAGGACAGTTCTTC
TRBJ2-5,-,TRBV4-1,-,CASSQDLTETQYF,TGCGCCAGCAGCCAAGATTTGACGGAGACCCAGTACTTC
TRBJ2-6,-,TRBV21-1,-,CASSKIRRAGKFSGANVLTF,TGTGCCAGCAGCAAAATTCGGCGGGCAGGGAAGTTCTCTGGGGCCAACGTCCTGACTTTC
TRBJ1-6,-,TRBV4-3,once,CASSQDHSRGYYNSPLHF,TGCGCCAGCAGCCAAGATCATTCTCGGGGGTACTATAATTCACCCCTCCACTTT
TRBJ2-5,-,TRBV5-4,once,CASRLDETQYF,TGTGCCAGCCGCCTAGATGAGACCCAGTACTTC
TRBJ1-1,TRBD1,TRBV13,-,CASSPGTVNTEAFF,TGTGCCAGCAGCCCGGGGACAGTCAACACTGAAGCTTTCTTT
TRBJ2-1,-,TRBV7-9,-,CASSFDGEQFF,TGTGCCAGCAGCTTTGACGGTGAGCAGTTCTTC
TRBJ2-1,TRBD2,TRBV7-3,once,CASSLISAGGMFF,TGTGCCAGCAGCTTAATATCCGCGGGGGGCATGTTCTTC
TRBJ1-1,-,TRBV9,-,CASSVGRTTEAFF,TGTGCCAGCAGCGTAGGCCGGACCACTGAAGCTTTCTTT
TRBJ1-3,-,TRBV5-4,-,CASSLNGAGNTIYF,TGTGCCAGCAGCTTGAACGGGGCTGGAAACACCATATATTTT
TRBJ2-5,TRBD2,TRBV27,-,CASSSLAGPQETQYF,TGTGCCAGCAGTTCACTAGCGGGACCGCAAGAGACCCAGTACTTC
TRBJ2-1,-,TRBV19,-,CASSAQGNSYNEQFF,TGTGCCAGTAGTGCCCAAGGAAACTCCTACAATGAGCAGTTCTTC
TRBJ1-6,TRBD1,TRBV19,-,CASSTDREHNSPLHF,TGTGCCAGTAGTACGGACAGGGAGCATAATTCACCCCTCCACTTT
TRBJ1-1,-,TRBV28,-,CASSFGRGYTEAFF,TGTGCCAGCAGTTTTGGTCGGGGCTACACTGAAGCTTTCTTT
TRBJ2-2,-,TRBV2,-,CASIWPMSGELFF,TGTGCCAGCATCTGGCCAATGTCCGGGGAGCTGTTTTTT
TRBJ2-1,-,TRBV4-3,-,CASSQDSSSYNEQFF,TGCGCCAGCAGCCAAGACAGCAGCTCCTACAATGAGCAGTTCTTC
TRBJ2-5,-,TRBV7-9,few,CASSGETQYF,TGTGCCAGCTCGGGGGAGACCCAGTACTTC